These T cell receptor beta chains were read from a single sample in a study of OX40 agonist ivuxolimab in advanced cancers. Measured with immunoSEQ multiplex PCR; TCRdb has only the in-frame clones, and not every one. This repertoire shows 15,000 to 20,000 clones, 50% to 75% found once; its top ten account for roughly 8.1%. Sample: CD4+ or CD8+ T cells sorted from blood, taken in a trial of the OX40 agonist ivuxolimab. Every receptor here comes from an adult with an advanced solid tumor such as melanoma, head and neck, liver or kidney cancer. Each CDR3 is given with its conserved first and last residue. Fields, in order: D gene, V gene, J gene, CDR3 protein. A D gene is named only where the DNA matches it firmly.

NA	TRBV7-8	TRBJ2-1	CAQGGNEQFF
NA	TRBV28	TRBJ2-7	CASSLFLEQYF
TRBD1	TRBV6-6	TRBJ2-1	CASSTGEEQFF
NA	TRBV7-6	TRBJ2-7	CASSLLGTYEQYF
NA	TRBV2	TRBJ2-2	CASTLPWDLRGTGELFF
NA	TRBV4-1	TRBJ2-1	CASSQVLAYEQFF
NA	TRBV2	TRBJ2-5	CASAGPEETQYF
NA	TRBV11-3	TRBJ2-1	CASSLEGSFNEQFF
NA	TRBV11-2	TRBJ2-5	CASSPPAGQTQYF
NA	TRBV6-6	TRBJ1-5	CASSVRGNSNQPQHF
NA	TRBV6-5	TRBJ2-5	CASSKGEFQETQYF
NA	TRBV6-5	TRBJ1-3	CASSYLYRSSGNTIYF
NA	TRBV7-9	TRBJ2-3	CASTSMGDTQYF
TRBD1	TRBV10-2	TRBJ2-1	CASSARDRGYNEQFF
NA	TRBV5-6	TRBJ1-4	CASSFATDGNEKLFF
NA	TRBV27	TRBJ1-5	CASSPYGGVNQPQHF
NA	TRBV6-1	TRBJ2-3	CASSEGASADTQYF
TRBD1	TRBV4-1	TRBJ2-5	CASSRHRGSQETQYF
NA	TRBV21-1	TRBJ2-1	CASSNRRLAGGHNEQFF
NA	TRBV7-9	TRBJ1-2	CASTMTPPGYYGYTF
NA	TRBV7-9	TRBJ2-1	CASSYNEQFF
TRBD1	TRBV5-1	TRBJ1-1	CASSLVGQGNTEAFF
TRBD1	TRBV30	TRBJ2-7	CAWSVGQGALEQYF
TRBD2	TRBV2	NA	CASSDGLAGEAETQYF
NA	TRBV4-2	TRBJ2-7	CASSSYTGTYEQYF
NA	TRBV4-1	TRBJ2-7	CASSGETYEQYF
TRBD1	TRBV7-9	TRBJ1-1	CASSTGGVTEAFF
TRBD1	TRBV5-6	TRBJ1-2	CASSLSGTGIHGYTF
NA	TRBV11-2	TRBJ2-1	CASVYGGRNEQFF
NA	TRBV5-1	TRBJ1-5	CARERQLNQPQHF
NA	TRBV7-9	TRBJ2-7	CASSSVIPNEQYF
NA	TRBV30	TRBJ2-1	CAWSEGGPREQFF
NA	TRBV2	TRBJ1-5	CASGQGRVDSNQPQHF
TRBD1	TRBV7-9	TRBJ1-1	CASSQNRDRAFF
NA	TRBV12-5	TRBJ2-3	CASGLGPSDTQYF
NA	TRBV20-1	TRBJ2-7	CSADGTHEQYF
NA	TRBV5-4	TRBJ2-2	CASSLETGELFF